One sample yielded the 27 T cell receptor beta chains listed below, sequenced in a study of shared clonotypes between healthy human individuals. Profiled with immunoSEQ multiplex PCR; TCRdb holds only in-frame clones, not every one. The sample lists 2 million to 2.5 million clones, approximately 95% seen once, with about 0.13% in the top ten. What was sequenced was naive CD4+ T cells sorted from blood. This sample's subset: CD45RA+ positively selected. All receptors derive from a man younger than 30 in good health.

The chain combines TRBV7-9 with TRBJ2-2; 8 bases line up with TRBD2. Losses at the gene ends were 8 bases for V and 4 bases for J; bases not matched to a gene: 6. Germline-derived CDR1 and CDR2 are SEHNR and FQNEAQ (reference sequence). CDR3 size: 14 residues. CDR3 DNA: TGTGCCAGCGCAACGGGAGGGGGCACCGGGGAGCTGTTTTTT. This encodes CASATGGGTGELFF.

The V gene is TRBV5-1, the J gene TRBJ2-6; D is possibly TRBD2 (6 bases). Germline V gene lookup returns CDR1 SGHRS and CDR2 YFSETQ. Trimming shortened V by 0 bases and J by 2 bases, and 6 bases separated the two germline ends. CDR3 length equals 15 residues. The chain's CDR3 is CASSLVAAGANVLTF. Written as DNA, the CDR3 is TGCGCCAGCAGCTTGGTAGCGGCTGGGGCCAACGTCCTGACTTTC.

This chain connects TRBV5-1 to TRBJ1-2; D uncertain. Trimming removed 0 bases at V and 3 bases at J, with 12 bases between. The CDR3 runs 15 residues. The germline V gene has CDR1 SGHRS and CDR2 YFSETQ. The CDR3 region is CASSLVVEGDYGYTF. CDR3 sequence (DNA): TGCGCCAGCAGCTTGGTCGTCGAGGGAGACTATGGCTACACCTTC. Full variable domain (remainder filled in from reference TRBV5-1 and TRBJ1-2): KAGVTQTPRYLIKTRGQQVTLSCSPISGHRSVSWYQQTPGQGLQFLFEYFSETQRNKGNFPGRFSGRQFSNSRSEMNVSTLELGDSALYLCASSLVVEGDYGYTFGSGTRLTVV.

CDR3 in DNA: TGTGCTAGTGGCCCTGGGACCACAGGGGACACTGAAGCTTTCTTT. It codes for CASGPGTTGDTEAFF. The chain carries TRBV12-5 and TRBJ1-1, with 7 bases lining up with TRBD1. Germline-derived CDR1 and CDR2 are LGHNT and FRNRAP. CDR3 length: 15 amino acids. The V and J ends lost 6 bases and 3 bases, in that order; junction bases with no gene match: 10.

The chain is built from TRBV5-8 and TRBJ2-2; perhaps TRBD1 as D (5 bases). V was trimmed by 6 bases and J by 6 bases, leaving 18 bases between them. CDR1 is SGHTS, CDR2 YDEGEE, per germline. The CDR3 runs to 15 residues. CDR3 sequence (DNA): TGTGCCAGCACCCCTCACGTGAAACAGGCCGGGGAGCTGTTTTTT. Its protein product is CASTPHVKQAGELFF.

This sequence joins TRBV7-9 and TRBJ1-1, with D unclear. This CDR3 is built from 14 residues. The germline CDR1 and CDR2 sequences are SEHNR and FQNEAQ (reference sequence). V dropped 0 bases and J dropped 1 base, with 6 bases sitting between them. The CDR3 loop is CASSLAQSNTEAFF. DNA for the CDR3: TGTGCCAGCAGCTTAGCACAGTCGAACACTGAAGCTTTCTTT.

This chain joins TRBV4-1 and TRBJ2-3, with TRBD2 matching 13 bases. J was trimmed by 9 bases and V by 7 bases; bases with no gene match: 10. The CDR3 is made up of 15 amino acids. Per the germline V gene, CDR1 is MGHRA and CDR2 is YSYEKL. The CDR3 DNA sequence: TGCGCCAGCACTCGGACTAGCGGGGGAATCTACACGCAGTATTTT. This sequence encodes CASTRTSGGIYTQYF.

This chain connects TRBV30 to TRBJ1-4; D unresolved. V was pared by 2 bases and J by 10 bases, with 20 bases between. Per the germline V gene, CDR1 is GTSNPN and CDR2 is SVGIG (reference sequence). This CDR3 has 15 amino acids. The CDR3 loop is CAWSIGQKGIGKLFF. CDR3 nucleotide sequence: TGTGCCTGGAGTATTGGGCAGAAAGGAATTGGAAAACTGTTTTTT.

Written as DNA, the CDR3 is TGTGCCAGCTCACCACGGAGGCCACCGTTGGGGGAGCTGTTTTTT. Translation: CASSPRRPPLGELFF. This sequence joins TRBV18 and TRBJ2-2, with TRBD2 as a possible D gene (5 bases). Germline values: CDR1 KGHSH, CDR2 LQKENI. Trimming took off 1 base at V and 8 bases at J, with 14 bases between the two ends. CDR3 length equals 15 residues.

V usage is TRBV5-6 and J usage is TRBJ1-2; D gene unclear. The CDR3 totals 13 residues. Trimming removed 4 bases at V and 8 bases at J, with 15 bases between. Per the germline V gene, CDR1 is SGHDT and CDR2 is YYEEEE. Here the CDR3 reads CASSPDKGRGYTF. CDR3 in DNA: TGTGCCAGCAGCCCTGACAAGGGAAGGGGCTACACCTTC.

J is TRBJ2-7 and V is TRBV5-4; D is possibly TRBD2 (5 bases). Trimming removed 3 bases from V and 3 bases from J, with 13 bases in between. This CDR3 has 14 amino acids. CDR1 is SGHNT and CDR2 is YYREEE in the germline V gene (reference sequence). CDR3 protein: CASSSPGRGYEQYF. DNA of the CDR3: TGTGCCAGCAGCTCCCCTGGCCGGGGCTACGAGCAGTACTTC.

J is TRBJ2-7 and V is TRBV27; D is unresolved. Germline values: CDR1 MNHEY, CDR2 SMNVEV (reference sequence). The length of the CDR3 is 13 residues. V lost 2 bases to trimming and J lost 3 bases, with 8 bases between them. This CDR3 is CASSLNPGYEQYF. In DNA, the CDR3 is TGTGCCAGCAGTTTAAACCCCGGCTACGAGCAGTACTTC.

This clone has a single count. The V gene is TRBV28, the J gene TRBJ2-2; D might be TRBD1 or TRBD2, each matching 6 bases. This CDR3 is built from 14 residues. The germline V and J ends were trimmed by 8 bases and 7 bases, with 17 bases remaining between them. The germline V gene encodes CDR1 MDHEN and CDR2 SYDVKM. The CDR3, as DNA: TGTGCCAGCTCAAAGGGGGGTCCGGGCGGGGAGCTGTTTTTT. Translation: CASSKGGPGGELFF.

V is TRBV30 and J is TRBJ2-1, with 7 positions matching TRBD2. This CDR3 region has 17 residues. CDR1 GTSNPN and CDR2 SVGIG come from the germline V gene (reference sequence). With V trimmed by 0 bases and J by 9 bases, 17 bases remained unmatched. DNA for the CDR3: TGTGCCTGGAGTGTACGACTGCGTCTAGCGGCGGAGGGTGAGCAGTTCTTC. Translated, it gives CAWSVRLRLAAEGEQFF.

Of note for this clone: At one boundary the junction diverges from the germline segment, which might be a read error. The chain uses TRBV28 and TRBJ1-1; no reliable D call. Germline values: CDR1 MDHEN, CDR2 SYDVKM. This CDR3 has 9 amino acids. The CDR3 coding sequence is TGCCTAATGAACACTGAAGCTTTCTTT. This gives the protein CLMNTEAFF. Variable domain in full (rest from reference TRBV28 and TRBJ1-1): DVKVTQSSRYLVKRTGEKVFLECVQDMDHENMFWYRQDPGLGLRLIYFSYDVKMKEKGDIPEGYSVSREKKERFSLILESASTNQTSMYLCLMNTEAFFGQGTRLTVV.

Concerning this clone itself: The sample contains more than one DNA sequence encoding this CDR3. The chain employs TRBV7-9 and TRBJ1-2, with 9 positions matching TRBD1. The CDR3 is 14 amino acids. Germline loops: CDR1 SEHNR, CDR2 FQNEAQ (reference sequence). Losses at the gene ends were 5 bases for V and 1 base for J; bases not matched to a gene: 2. CDR3 coding DNA: TGTGCCAGCAGCGGGACAGGGTATAACTATGGCTACACCTTC. It encodes CASSGTGYNYGYTF.

The chain links TRBV4-1 to TRBJ2-1; weak D call: TRBD1 (5 bases). This CDR3 has 15 residues. The V and J ends lost 2 bases and 5 bases respectively, with 13 bases between them. Germline assignment: CDR1 MGHRA and CDR2 YSYEKL. CDR3 region: CASSQNPTENNEQFF. In nucleotides, the CDR3 is TGCGCCAGCAGCCAAAATCCGACAGAGAACAATGAGCAGTTCTTC.

The rearrangement joins TRBV20-1 to TRBJ2-7; the D gene is possibly TRBD2 (6 bases). CDR3 size: 11 residues. Germline-derived CDR1 and CDR2 are DFQATT and SNEGSKA (reference sequence). The V gene lost 6 bases and the J gene lost 5 bases, with 11 bases spanning the gap. The CDR3 DNA follows: TGCAGTGCAAGGGACTCGAACGAGCAGTACTTC. Translation gives CSARDSNEQYF.

In this sample, this clone turned up once. Written as DNA, the CDR3 is TGTGCCATCAGTAATAACGGAGAGACCCAGTACTTC. Residues: CAISNNGETQYF. The chain employs TRBV10-3 and TRBJ2-5, with D unresolved. Per the germline V gene, CDR1 is ENHRY and CDR2 is SYGVKD. V lost 5 bases and J 4 bases, leaving 8 bases between the germline ends. This CDR3 has 12 amino acids.

The chain is built from TRBV30 and TRBJ1-4; D remains ambiguous. The CDR3 is 14 residues long. Germline CDR1 and CDR2: GTSNPN and SVGIG (reference sequence). V shed 3 bases and J shed 5 bases, with 13 bases lying between them. The CDR3 sequence: CAWRDRVLNEKLFF. CDR3 sequence (DNA): TGTGCCTGGAGAGACCGGGTGCTCAATGAAAAACTGTTTTTT.

V usage is TRBV6-1 and J usage is TRBJ1-5; TRBD1 matches 7 bases. The CDR3 has 16 residues. With V trimmed by 1 base and J by 9 bases, 12 bases remained unmatched. Germline V lookup: CDR1 MNHNS, CDR2 SASEGT. The CDR3 here is CASSEVGTVPFWPQHF. DNA of the CDR3: TGTGCCAGCAGTGAAGTTGGGACAGTGCCATTCTGGCCCCAGCATTTT.

On this clone itself: The sample carries other DNA sequences with the same CDR3. The gene calls are TRBV5-1 and TRBJ1-1; D unclear. There are 14 residues in the CDR3. Per the germline V gene, CDR1 is SGHRS and CDR2 is YFSETQ. V was trimmed by 0 bases and J by 0 bases, leaving 6 bases between them. The CDR3 loop reads CASSLAPMNTEAFF. In nucleotides, the CDR3 is TGCGCCAGCAGCTTGGCCCCGATGAACACTGAAGCTTTCTTT.

The chain combines TRBV10-1 with TRBJ2-7; TRBD1 aligns across 11 bases. The CDR3 extends over 15 amino acids. J lost 6 bases, V lost 2 bases, and 6 bases had no gene match. Per germline, CDR1 WNHNN and CDR2 SYGVQD (reference sequence). CDR3 region: CASSESRTGGGEQYF. The CDR3 bases are TGCGCCAGCAGTGAGAGTCGGACAGGGGGCGGCGAGCAGTACTTC.

The rearrangement uses TRBV5-1 and TRBJ2-1; D may correspond to TRBD1 or TRBD2 (5 bases each). Looked up from germline, CDR1 is SGHRS and CDR2 is YFSETQ. The CDR3 spans 15 residues. V lost 1 base to trimming and J lost 8 bases, with 16 bases between them. The CDR3 sequence is CASSLSRDLKYEQFF. The CDR3 bases are TGCGCCAGCAGCTTGTCCCGGGACCTAAAGTATGAGCAGTTCTTC. The full variable domain, with the rest looked up from reference TRBV5-1 and TRBJ2-1, is KAGVTQTPRYLIKTRGQQVTLSCSPISGHRSVSWYQQTPGQGLQFLFEYFSETQRNKGNFPGRFSGRQFSNSRSEMNVSTLELGDSALYLCASSLSRDLKYEQFFGPGTRLTVL.

In this sample, this clone turned up once. The chain employs TRBV30 and TRBJ1-3; D gene ambiguous. V was cut by 0 bases and J by 0 bases, with 6 bases left in between. CDR1 is GTSNPN and CDR2 is SVGIG in the germline V gene (reference sequence). This CDR3 is built from 14 residues. The CDR3 sequence: CAWSVGPSGNTIYF. Written as DNA, the CDR3 is TGTGCCTGGAGTGTGGGCCCCTCTGGAAACACCATATATTTT.

The chain employs TRBV7-6 and TRBJ2-1, with TRBD2 matching over 11 bases. Trimming removed 2 bases from V and 5 bases from J; junction bases left unmatched: 2. The CDR3 totals 15 residues. Per germline, CDR1 SGHVS and CDR2 FNYEAQ. The CDR3 nucleotides read TGTGCCAGCAGCTTACTAGCGGGAGGAAACAATGAGCAGTTCTTC. Translation: CASSLLAGGNNEQFF.

The chain links TRBV6-5 to TRBJ1-2; 7 bases fit TRBD1. CDR1 is MNHEY, CDR2 SVGAGI, per germline. The CDR3 is 14 amino acids. With 6 bases clipped from V and 5 bases from J, the junction kept 9 bases outside the gene matches. In nucleotides, the CDR3 is TGTGCCAGCAGGCCGGCCGGGACAGATTATGGCTACACCTTC. Translated: CASRPAGTDYGYTF.